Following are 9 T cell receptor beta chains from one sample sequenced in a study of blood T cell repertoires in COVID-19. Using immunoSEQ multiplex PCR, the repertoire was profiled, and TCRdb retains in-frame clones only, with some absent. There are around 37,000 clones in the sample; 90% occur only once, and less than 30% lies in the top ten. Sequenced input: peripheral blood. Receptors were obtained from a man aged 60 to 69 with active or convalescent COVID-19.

This CDR3 reads CASSPQGARDYEQYF. The CDR3 DNA reads TGTGCCAGCTCACCACAGGGGGCGCGAGACTACGAGCAGTACTTC. V is TRBV18 and J is TRBJ2-7; 7 bases match TRBD1. Germline loops: CDR1 KGHSH, CDR2 LQKENI. The CDR3 contains 15 residues. J was trimmed by 3 bases and V by 1 base; bases with no gene match: 6.

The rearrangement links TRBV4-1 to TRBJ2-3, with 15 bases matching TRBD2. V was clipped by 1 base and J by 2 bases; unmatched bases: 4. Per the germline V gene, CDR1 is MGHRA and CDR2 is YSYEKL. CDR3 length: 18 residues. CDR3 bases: TGCGCCAGCAGCCAAGCGGGACTAGCGGGAGGTCCCACAGATACGCAGTATTTT. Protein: CASSQAGLAGGPTDTQYF.

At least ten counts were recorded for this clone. The CDR3, as DNA: TGTGCCAGTAGGGTAGGGAGCCAAGAGACCCAGTACTTC. It encodes CASRVGSQETQYF. This rearrangement joins TRBV7-9 to TRBJ2-5; tentatively, D is TRBD2 (5 bases). This CDR3 has 13 residues. Germline values: CDR1 SEHNR, CDR2 FQNEAQ (reference sequence). Trimming pared 9 bases from V and 1 base from J, leaving 12 bases between.

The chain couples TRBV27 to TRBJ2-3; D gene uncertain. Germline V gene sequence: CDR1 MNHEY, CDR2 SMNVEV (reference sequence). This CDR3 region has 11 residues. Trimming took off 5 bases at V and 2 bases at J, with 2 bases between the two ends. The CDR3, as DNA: TGTGCCAGCAGTCTCACAGATACGCAGTATTTT. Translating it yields CASSLTDTQYF.

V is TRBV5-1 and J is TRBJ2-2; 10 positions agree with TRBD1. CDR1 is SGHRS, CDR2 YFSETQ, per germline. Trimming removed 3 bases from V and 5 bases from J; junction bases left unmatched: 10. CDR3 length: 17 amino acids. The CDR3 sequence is CASSSGQGVSGTGELFF. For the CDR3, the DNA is TGCGCCAGCAGCTCCGGACAGGGGGTTTCGGGGACCGGGGAGCTGTTTTTT.

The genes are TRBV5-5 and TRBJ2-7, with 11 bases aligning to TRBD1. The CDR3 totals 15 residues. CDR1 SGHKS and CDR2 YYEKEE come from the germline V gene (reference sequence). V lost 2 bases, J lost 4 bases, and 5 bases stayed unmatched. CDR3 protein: CASSFAGTGGYEQYF. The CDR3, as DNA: TGTGCCAGCAGCTTTGCCGGGACAGGGGGGTACGAGCAGTACTTC.

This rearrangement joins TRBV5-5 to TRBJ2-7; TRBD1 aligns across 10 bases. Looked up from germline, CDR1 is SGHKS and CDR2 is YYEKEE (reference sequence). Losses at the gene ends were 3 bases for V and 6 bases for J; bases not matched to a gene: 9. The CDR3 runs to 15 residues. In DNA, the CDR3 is TGTGCCAGCAGCTCGCCGGGACAGGGGCGCCGCGAGCAGTACTTC. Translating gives CASSSPGQGRREQYF.

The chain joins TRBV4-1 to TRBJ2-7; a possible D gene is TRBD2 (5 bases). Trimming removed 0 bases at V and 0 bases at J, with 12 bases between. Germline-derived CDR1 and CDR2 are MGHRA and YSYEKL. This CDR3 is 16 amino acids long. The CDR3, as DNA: TGCGCCAGCAGCCAAGATTCAACGGCGGGCTCCTACGAGCAGTACTTC. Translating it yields CASSQDSTAGSYEQYF.

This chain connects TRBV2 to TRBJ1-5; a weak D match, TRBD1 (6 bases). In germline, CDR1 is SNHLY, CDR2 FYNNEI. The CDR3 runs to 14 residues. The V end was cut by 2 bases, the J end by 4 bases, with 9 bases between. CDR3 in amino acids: CASSERQENQPQHF. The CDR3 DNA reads TGTGCCAGCAGTGAAAGACAGGAGAATCAGCCCCAGCATTTT.